One and the same sample provided the 15 T cell receptor beta chains below, sequenced in a study of T cells in Graves' hyperthyroidism and ophthalmopathy. TCR beta CDR3 sequences were amplified from RNA transcripts. The HTBI primer set served for first-round RT-PCR of the TCR CDR3. MiXCR was run by TCRdb on the multiplex PCR reads, yielding one entry per CDR3 protein. The sample yields 490,000 or so distinct CDR3 sequences, about 20% seen once. Sequencing used blood. The origin of the receptors is a man in his forties with Graves' ophthalmopathy.

Remarks on this clonotype: A much larger clone lies one base from this, so it may be a read error. The CDR3 coding sequence is TGTGCCAGCACCCAGAGGCAGAACACTGAAGCTTCCTTT. Amino acid sequence: CASTQRQNTEASF. The J gene is TRBJ1-1, the V gene TRBV12-3 or TRBV12-4; D is unclear. This CDR3 comprises 13 residues.

Remarks on this clonotype: A much larger clone differs from this one at a single base, so this may be a read error. The J gene is TRBJ2-1, the V gene TRBV2; a possible D gene is TRBD1 (5 bases). The CDR3 is 14 residues long. CDR1 and CDR2 (germline): SNHLY, FYNNEI. CDR3 bases: TGTGCCAGCAGGATCCGTGGGGCCTACGATGAGCAGTTCTTC. Protein sequence: CASRIRGAYDEQFF.

This clonotype was counted at least ten times. This chain connects TRBV20-1 to TRBJ2-1, with 15 bases matching TRBD2. Germline CDR1 and CDR2: DFQATT and SNEGSKA (reference sequence). J was trimmed by 8 bases and V by 6 bases; bases with no gene match: 5. The CDR3 is 14 residues long. This chain's CDR3 is CSALGLAGGYEQFF. CDR3 coding DNA: TGCAGTGCCCTGGGACTAGCGGGGGGTTATGAGCAGTTCTTC.

The chain uses TRBV9 and TRBJ2-2; 10 bases agree with TRBD1. Germline V gene lookup returns CDR1 SGDLS and CDR2 YYNGEE. This CDR3 comprises 15 residues. V lost 5 bases, J lost 2 bases, and 3 bases stayed unmatched. DNA of the CDR3: TGTGCCAGCAGAGCGACAGGGGGCAACACCGGGGAGCTGTTTTTT. It translates to CASRATGGNTGELFF.

This clonotype was counted only a few times. This chain uses TRBV19 with TRBJ2-7, with D uncertain. The V gene lost 1 base and the J gene lost 3 bases, with 10 bases spanning the gap. Germline CDR1 reads LNHDA; CDR2 reads SQIVND (reference sequence). The CDR3 extends over 14 amino acids. The CDR3 nucleotides read TGTGCCAGTAGTATAGGTGGCTATTACTACGAGCAGTACTTC. Amino acid sequence: CASSIGGYYYEQYF.

The sample holds a few counts of this clonotype. This chain uses TRBV29-1 with TRBJ1-2; 7 bases fit TRBD1. V was clipped by 5 bases and J by 4 bases; unmatched bases: 13. This CDR3 has 15 residues. Per germline, CDR1 SQVTM and CDR2 ANQGSEA. The CDR3 sequence: CSVSITGVPRYGYTF. Written as DNA, the CDR3 is TGCAGCGTTTCTATCACAGGGGTCCCACGCTATGGCTACACCTTC. Combining the CDR3 with reference TRBV29-1 and TRBJ1-2 gives the whole variable domain SAVISQKPSRDICQRGTSLTIQCQVDSQVTMMFWYRQQPGQSLTLIATANQGSEATYESGFVIDKFPISRPNLTFSTLTVSNMSPEDSSIYLCSVSITGVPRYGYTFGSGTRLTVV.

This clonotype was counted ten times or more. The chain joins TRBV12-5 to TRBJ1-2, with 9 positions matching TRBD1. Germline lookup yields CDR1 LGHNT and CDR2 FRNRAP. V was pared by 2 bases and J by 4 bases, with 14 bases of the junction left unmatched. CDR3 length: 18 residues. CDR3 amino acids: CASGLTTGTGSYLYGYTF. The CDR3 coding sequence is TGTGCTAGTGGTTTGACTACCGGGACAGGGTCGTACCTCTATGGCTACACCTTC.

The rearrangement joins TRBV11-2 to TRBJ2-6, with 7 nucleotides matching TRBD2. After removal of 5 bases from V and 4 bases from J, the junction contained 17 bases not matched to a gene. The CDR3 has 19 amino acids. Germline V lookup: CDR1 SGHAT, CDR2 FQNNGV. The CDR3 bases are TGTGCCAGCAGCCCCCGTCGAGAGGGAGGGGAGTTCGGGGCCAACGTCCTGACTTTC. This gives the protein CASSPRREGGEFGANVLTF.

At least ten counts were recorded for this clonotype. The rearrangement uses TRBV7-2 and TRBJ2-5; D gene uncertain. The CDR3 extends over 15 amino acids. V lost 5 bases and J 2 bases, leaving 15 bases between the germline ends. Germline V CDR1 and CDR2: SGHTA, FQGNSA. The CDR3 loop reads CASSLNGRRQETQYF. DNA for the CDR3: TGTGCCAGCAGCCTCAACGGCAGGAGACAAGAGACCCAGTACTTC.

This clonotype was observed a few times. This chain connects TRBV7-3 to TRBJ2-5; tentative D call: TRBD1 (6 bases). Germline V gives CDR1 SGHTA, CDR2 FQGTGA. The CDR3 sequence is 14 residues long. The V end was cut by 5 bases, the J end by 2 bases, with 12 bases between. The CDR3 here is CASSAWDKQETQYF. The DNA of the CDR3 is TGTGCCAGCAGCGCCTGGGACAAACAAGAGACCCAGTACTTC.

Many counts were recorded for this clonotype. The chain joins TRBV27 to TRBJ2-7; 8 positions match TRBD1. V gave up 2 bases and J gave up 4 bases; unmatched junction bases: 7. Germline V gene data show CDR1 as MNHEY and CDR2 as SMNVEV (reference sequence). The CDR3 extends over 15 amino acids. CDR3 amino acids: CASSLAAGGRYEQYF. CDR3 nucleotides: TGTGCCAGCAGTTTAGCTGCAGGGGGCCGATACGAGCAGTACTTC.

Points on this clonotype: Compared with germline, one end of the junction differs, possibly owing to a read error. The chain links TRBV18 to TRBJ1-1; no definite D call. Germline CDR1 and CDR2: KGHSH and LQKENI. This CDR3 spans 14 amino acids. The CDR3 nucleotides are TGTGCCGGCTCACCACCCAATGCGAACACTGAAGCTTTCTTT. Encoded protein: CAGSPPNANTEAFF. Supplemented by reference TRBV18 and TRBJ1-1, the full variable domain reads NAGVMQNPRHLVRRRGQEARLRCSPMKGHSHVYWYRQLPEEGLKFMVYLQKENIIDESGMPKERFSAEFPKEGPSILRIQQVVRGDSAAYFCAGSPPNANTEAFFGQGTRLTVV.

This clonotype was counted only a few times. The chain employs TRBV9 and TRBJ1-3; D not certain. The CDR3 loop spans 14 amino acids. V was pared by 7 bases and J by 0 bases, with 11 bases between. Germline CDR1 reads SGDLS; CDR2 reads YYNGEE. The CDR3 protein is CASAPSSSGNTIYF. The DNA of the CDR3 is TGTGCCAGCGCCCCCTCAAGCTCTGGAAACACCATATATTTT.

This clonotype was seen a handful of times. This chain uses TRBV5-1 with TRBJ2-2, with D unclear. V lost 0 bases and J lost 4, with 10 bases in between. CDR3 size: 15 residues. CDR1 SGHRS and CDR2 YFSETQ come from the germline V gene. The CDR3, as DNA: TGCGCCAGCAGCTTGGAACCGAGATCCACCGGGGAGCTGTTTTTT. It encodes CASSLEPRSTGELFF.

The gene calls are TRBV12-3 or TRBV12-4 and TRBJ1-3; D is uncertain. The CDR3 consists of 10 residues. V was shortened by 3 bases and J by 9 bases, with 3 bases between the two germline ends. The CDR3 nucleotides read TGTGCCAGCAGTTTGGGCACCATATATTTT. Its translation is CASSLGTIYF.